The 21 T cell receptor beta chains given below trace back to one sample, sequenced in a study of shared clonotypes between healthy human individuals. Assay used: immunoSEQ multiplex PCR; TCRdb lists only in-frame clones, some missing. The sample holds around 2.1 million clones, 90% to 95% seen once. The naive CD8 fraction comprised CD45RO-negative cells positively selected for CCR7 and excluded terminally differentiated effector memory CD45RA+ cells. Sequences were obtained from naive CD8+ T cells from PBMCs. These receptors originate from a man aged 18 to 29 in good health. Some clones in this sample may be carry-over from other donors' samples.

The V and J genes are TRBV9 and TRBJ1-1; D call uncertain. Germline lookup yields CDR1 SGDLS and CDR2 YYNGEE. CDR3 length: 15 residues. Trimming stripped 4 bases from V and 2 bases from J, with 15 bases between. The chain's CDR3 is CASSSAPDRNTEAFF. The CDR3 nucleotides read TGTGCCAGCAGCTCAGCTCCTGATCGAAACACTGAAGCTTTCTTT.

As to this clone: The sample contains more than one DNA sequence encoding this CDR3. The chain carries TRBV18 and TRBJ1-4; D remains ambiguous. The CDR3 is made up of 13 amino acids. Trimming shortened V by 0 bases and J by 8 bases, and 7 bases separated the two germline ends. Germline V gene sequence: CDR1 KGHSH, CDR2 LQKENI. This CDR3 reads CASSPPGGEKLFF. The CDR3 nucleotides read TGTGCCAGCTCACCACCCGGCGGGGAAAAACTGTTTTTT.

This chain joins TRBV6-6 and TRBJ1-5, with a weak D call TRBD1 (6 bases). The CDR3 consists of 15 residues. Trimming pared 6 bases from V and 0 bases from J, leaving 12 bases between. Germline lookup yields CDR1 MNHNY and CDR2 SVGAGI (reference sequence). The CDR3 coding sequence is TGTGCCAGCAGACCTCGGACAGATAGCAATCAGCCCCAGCATTTT. The encoded protein is CASRPRTDSNQPQHF.

The CDR3 DNA reads TGTGCCAGCAGACCGGGACTAGCGGAGACCCAGTACTTC. It translates to CASRPGLAETQYF. The V call is TRBV28, the J call TRBJ2-5; 10 bases line up with TRBD2. This CDR3 comprises 13 residues. Per the germline V gene, CDR1 is MDHEN and CDR2 is SYDVKM. J was trimmed by 5 bases and V by 6 bases; bases with no gene match: 3.

The rearrangement joins TRBV19 to TRBJ2-3; D tentatively fits TRBD1 or TRBD2 (5 bases each). V was clipped by 10 bases and J by 1 base, with 18 bases between them. The CDR3 totals 15 residues. Germline V CDR1 and CDR2: LNHDA, SQIVND (reference sequence). CDR3 DNA sequence: TGTGCCACCGTAGCGTTCAGGGCGGGCACAGATACGCAGTATTTT. It translates to CATVAFRAGTDTQYF.

This rearrangement joins TRBV6-5 to TRBJ2-5; no clear D gene. Deletions cut 5 bases from V and 5 bases from J, with 12 bases between. The CDR3 sequence is 13 residues long. The germline gives CDR1 MNHEY, CDR2 SVGAGI. CDR3 sequence reads: CASSAENLETQYF. CDR3 coding DNA: TGTGCCAGCAGTGCCGAGAATTTGGAGACCCAGTACTTC.

The chain joins TRBV10-3 to TRBJ2-7; D could derive from TRBD1 or TRBD2 (5 bases each). Germline V lookup: CDR1 ENHRY, CDR2 SYGVKD. V was shortened by 6 bases and J by 6 bases, with 15 bases between the two germline ends. CDR3 length: 13 residues. The CDR3 bases are TGTGCCATCAGCAGGGACCGTTCGGGCGAGCAGTACTTC. Its translation: CAISRDRSGEQYF.

The chain is built from TRBV29-1 and TRBJ2-5, with D possibly matching TRBD2 (6 bases). V was clipped by 0 bases and J by 5 bases, with 13 bases between them. CDR1 is SQVTM, CDR2 ANQGSEA, per germline. This CDR3 comprises 14 residues. The CDR3 DNA is TGCAGCGTTGAAGAACGGGGCGGGGTGGAGACCCAGTACTTC. It codes for CSVEERGGVETQYF.

Details on this clone: The identical CDR3 is also encoded by other nucleotide sequences in the sample. The V call is TRBV27, the J call TRBJ2-7, with D hard to call. V lost 4 bases, J lost 3 bases, and 7 bases lay in between. The CDR3 length is 12 residues. CDR1 is MNHEY and CDR2 is SMNVEV in the germline V gene (reference sequence). The CDR3 spells CASSSSGYEQYF. CDR3 nucleotides: TGTGCCAGCAGTTCCTCGGGCTACGAGCAGTACTTC.

The chain combines TRBV6-6 with TRBJ2-1; TRBD1 matches 9 bases. The V gene end was trimmed by 2 bases and the J gene end by 16 bases; junction bases not matched to a gene: 6. In germline, CDR1 is MNHNY, CDR2 SVGAGI (reference sequence). This CDR3 has 12 amino acids. CDR3 residues: CASSYRQGGLFF. As DNA, the CDR3 is TGTGCCAGCAGTTACCGACAGGGGGGACTCTTCTTC.

The chain recombines TRBV27 with TRBJ2-5; the match to TRBD2 covers 7 bases. The trim removed 10 bases at V and 3 bases at J, leaving 8 bases unmatched. The CDR3 spans 13 residues. Germline values: CDR1 MNHEY, CDR2 SMNVEV (reference sequence). In nucleotides, the CDR3 is TGTGCCACCCAGCGGGACTATAAAGAGACCCAGTACTTC. It translates to CATQRDYKETQYF.

This chain's CDR3 is CASSLRAGSSYEQYF. Here the CDR3 DNA reads TGTGCCAGCAGCTTGCGGGCGGGGAGCTCCTACGAGCAGTACTTC. The chain employs TRBV13 and TRBJ2-7; D may be TRBD2 (6 bases). V was pared by 3 bases and J by 0 bases, with 12 bases between. In germline, CDR1 is PRHDT, CDR2 FYEKMQ (reference sequence). This CDR3 spans 15 amino acids.

V and J are TRBV28 and TRBJ2-7, with D possibly TRBD2 on 5 matching bases. Germline assignment: CDR1 MDHEN and CDR2 SYDVKM. CDR3 length equals 11 residues. Trimming stripped 7 bases from V and 7 bases from J, with 11 bases between. The DNA for the CDR3 is TGTGCCAGCACCTACGGCGGGGAGCAGTACTTC. It codes for CASTYGGEQYF.

The gene calls are TRBV13 and TRBJ2-1, with unresolved D. This CDR3 has 15 amino acids. Per germline, CDR1 PRHDT and CDR2 FYEKMQ (reference sequence). The germline V and J ends were trimmed by 2 bases and 2 bases, with 10 bases remaining between them. Here the CDR3 DNA reads TGTGCCAGCAGCTTAAGGACCGATACCTACAATGAGCAGTTCTTC. Its protein product is CASSLRTDTYNEQFF. The entire variable domain, with the rest obtained from reference TRBV13 and TRBJ2-1, is as follows: AAGVIQSPRHLIKEKRETATLKCYPIPRHDTVYWYQQGPGQDPQFLISFYEKMQSDKGSIPDRFSAQQFSDYHSELNMSSLELGDSALYFCASSLRTDTYNEQFFGPGTRLTVL.

The V and J genes are TRBV27 and TRBJ1-2, with D possibly TRBD1 on 6 matching bases. Trimming removed 5 bases at V and 2 bases at J, with 15 bases between. The CDR3 runs 15 residues. Germline V CDR1 and CDR2: MNHEY, SMNVEV (reference sequence). The CDR3 sequence is CASSRGTKSNYGYTF. For the CDR3, the DNA is TGTGCCAGCAGTCGGGGGACAAAATCAAACTATGGCTACACCTTC.

In regard to this clone: Other DNA sequences in the sample encode the same CDR3. The rearrangement links TRBV28 to TRBJ2-7; weak D call: TRBD1 (6 bases). CDR1 MDHEN and CDR2 SYDVKM come from the germline V gene. There are 12 residues in the CDR3. The CDR3 loop is CAIRGMGYEQYF. The CDR3 nucleotides read TGTGCAATCAGGGGAATGGGCTACGAGCAGTACTTC.

This clone was seen only once. The gene calls are TRBV29-1 and TRBJ2-1; 7 nucleotides align to TRBD1. After removal of 1 base from V and 2 bases from J, the junction contained 2 bases not matched to a gene. The germline gives CDR1 SQVTM, CDR2 ANQGSEA. The CDR3 contains 14 residues. CDR3 residues: CSVEGDRAYNEQFF. CDR3 in DNA: TGCAGCGTTGAAGGGGACAGAGCCTACAATGAGCAGTTCTTC.

V and J are TRBV11-2 and TRBJ2-7; perhaps D is TRBD1 or TRBD2 (5 bases each). The CDR3 spans 19 residues. Between the trimmed V and J ends, which lost 2 bases and 2 bases, there was a span of 25 bases. Germline CDR1 SGHAT, CDR2 FQNNGV. CDR3 in DNA: TGTGCCAGCAGCTTAAGAGGGACGCCTGAGAGAAGAGGGACCTACGAGCAGTACTTC. This gives the protein CASSLRGTPERRGTYEQYF.

The genes are TRBV14 and TRBJ1-1; tentative D call: TRBD1 (5 bases). V was shortened by 2 bases and J by 5 bases, with 18 bases between the two germline ends. Germline assignment: CDR1 SGHDN and CDR2 FVKESK. This CDR3 has 16 amino acids. CDR3 protein: CASSQFGWRGGTEAFF. CDR3 DNA sequence: TGTGCCAGCAGCCAATTCGGGTGGAGGGGTGGAACTGAAGCTTTCTTT.

V is TRBV29-1 and J is TRBJ1-1; maybe TRBD1 (5 bases). V gave up 6 bases and J gave up 4 bases, with 15 bases separating them. CDR3 length: 13 amino acids. CDR1 SQVTM and CDR2 ANQGSEA come from the germline V gene. CDR3 amino acids: CSVMTQGFTEAFF. The CDR3 region has the DNA TGCAGCGTCATGACGCAGGGATTCACTGAAGCTTTCTTT.

This sequence joins TRBV2 and TRBJ2-1, with 9 nucleotides matching TRBD2. V was pared by 8 bases and J by 9 bases, with 14 bases of the junction left unmatched. The CDR3 spans 15 residues. Germline values: CDR1 SNHLY, CDR2 FYNNEI. The CDR3 here is CASASRSGGQGEQFF. The CDR3 DNA sequence: TGTGCCAGCGCCTCTCGGAGCGGGGGGCAGGGTGAGCAGTTCTTC.